A single sample gave rise to the 28 T cell receptor beta chains below, sequenced in a study of CD8+ T cells in alopecia areata. This sample's treatment: oral pan-JAK inhibitor, 5-10 mg twice daily. The authors extracted RNA and reverse transcribed it into cDNA as the sequencing template. Measured with immunoSEQ multiplex PCR; TCRdb has only the in-frame clones, and not every one. The top ten clones hold 0.48% of a sample with about 210,000 clones, roughly two fifths of them seen once. Here the sequenced sample was CD4+ T cells sorted from blood, taken at roughly week 30, from a patient treated with tofacitinib. Source of these receptors: a human donor with alopecia areata.

As concerns this clone: Its ends do not fully match the called genes, so a read error is possible. The chain carries TRBV30 and TRBJ1-2; no definite D call. The CDR3 contains 11 residues. Per the germline V gene, CDR1 is GTSNPN and CDR2 is SVGIG (reference sequence). This chain's CDR3 is CAWSARPIFNF. DNA for the CDR3: TGTGCCTGGAGTGCGCGACCCATCTTTAACTTC.

The CDR3 sequence: CASSGTGLAATDTQYF. In DNA form, the CDR3 reads TGTGCCAGCAGCGGAACGGGACTAGCGGCGACAGATACGCAGTATTTT. The chain links TRBV7-6 to TRBJ2-3, with 11 bases matching TRBD2. This CDR3 has 16 amino acids. The V gene's germline CDR1 is SGHVS and CDR2 FNYEAQ. The V and J ends lost 5 bases and 3 bases, in that order; junction bases with no gene match: 7.

The chain joins TRBV7-2 to TRBJ2-5; TRBD1 aligns across 9 bases. This CDR3 has 19 amino acids. Per the germline V gene, CDR1 is SGHTA and CDR2 is FQGNSA. The junction had 18 bases not matched to a gene; V was cut back by 5 bases and J by 2 bases. In DNA, the CDR3 is TGTGCCAGCAGCCCCTACCTTTGGACAGGGGACCTTGGGCAAGAGACCCAGTACTTC. Protein product: CASSPYLWTGDLGQETQYF.

This clone was seen a few times. This chain uses TRBV2 with TRBJ2-3; 8 nucleotides align to TRBD2. CDR3 length equals 20 residues. Per germline, CDR1 SNHLY and CDR2 FYNNEI. V trimming: 4 bases; J trimming: 1 base; junction bases outside the gene matches: 19. The CDR3 reads CASSGPLVRGAGKGTDTQYF. DNA for the CDR3: TGTGCCAGCAGTGGACCACTAGTGCGGGGGGCCGGGAAGGGCACAGATACGCAGTATTTT.

The chain joins TRBV5-1 to TRBJ2-5; D might be TRBD2 (6 bases). The CDR3 spans 15 residues. CDR1 is SGHRS, CDR2 YFSETQ, per germline. Trimming stripped 1 base from V and 4 bases from J, with 14 bases between. As DNA, the CDR3 is TGCGCCAGCAGCTTGCGGTTACTAGCTGGAGAGACCCAGTACTTC. It codes for CASSLRLLAGETQYF.

The rearrangement links TRBV5-1 to TRBJ2-6; tentative D call: TRBD1 (6 bases). In germline, CDR1 is SGHRS, CDR2 YFSETQ. This CDR3 has 16 residues. V was pared by 2 bases and J by 4 bases, with 13 bases between. The CDR3 reads CASSFPTGSGANVLTF. The CDR3 DNA follows: TGCGCCAGCAGCTTTCCTACAGGGTCCGGGGCCAACGTCCTGACTTTC.

This chain joins TRBV9 and TRBJ1-2; D is possibly TRBD1 (6 bases). The CDR3 spans 14 residues. The V gene's germline CDR1 is SGDLS and CDR2 YYNGEE. Trimming took off 2 bases at V and 6 bases at J, with 14 bases between the two ends. The DNA of the CDR3 is TGTGCCAGCAGCGTGGGGGCAGGGAGCCATGGCTACACCTTC. This translates into CASSVGAGSHGYTF.

The V call is TRBV7-2, the J call TRBJ1-1; D is perhaps TRBD1 (5 bases). V dropped 6 bases and J dropped 3 bases, with 11 bases sitting between them. Germline V gene sequence: CDR1 SGHTA, CDR2 FQGNSA. The CDR3 has 13 residues. CDR3 amino acids: CASRLTGDTEAFF. CDR3 in DNA: TGTGCCAGCAGGCTGACGGGGGACACTGAAGCTTTCTTT. Full variable domain (remainder filled in from reference TRBV7-2 and TRBJ1-1): GAGVSQSPSNKVTEKGKDVELRCDPISGHTALYWYRQSLGQGLEFLIYFQGNSAPDKSGLPSDRFSAERTGGSVSTLTIQRTQQEDSAVYLCASRLTGDTEAFFGQGTRLTVV.

The chain has TRBV6-5 and TRBJ2-5; 7 bases map to TRBD1. The CDR3 spans 15 residues. CDR1 MNHEY and CDR2 SVGAGI come from the germline V gene. V gave up 5 bases and J gave up 5 bases; unmatched junction bases: 11. Here the CDR3 reads CASSPLGQVRETQYF. The CDR3 DNA sequence: TGTGCCAGCAGTCCCCTCGGACAGGTTCGGGAGACCCAGTACTTC.

This clone was picked up a small number of times. The rearrangement joins TRBV7-9 to TRBJ2-1, with 7 bases lining up with TRBD1. V gave up 1 base and J gave up 14 bases; unmatched junction bases: 17. This CDR3 is 16 amino acids long. CDR1 SEHNR and CDR2 FQNEAQ come from the germline V gene (reference sequence). The CDR3 DNA reads as TGTGCCAGCAGCTTAGGCGGCAGGGGGACCCTCACCTTGGAGTTCTTC. It is translated as CASSLGGRGTLTLEFF.

This clone appeared a single time. CDR3 loop: CASSETGTGLNTEAFF. The CDR3 nucleotides are TGTGCCAGCAGTGAGACCGGGACAGGGCTGAACACTGAAGCTTTCTTT. The chain uses TRBV25-1 and TRBJ1-1; 9 bases agree with TRBD1. The CDR3 contains 16 residues. Trimming at V came to 3 bases and at J to 0 bases, leaving 5 bases not matched to a gene. The germline V gene encodes CDR1 MGHDK and CDR2 SYGVNS.

This clone was counted a few times. The chain joins TRBV18 to TRBJ2-5; TRBD2 matches 7 bases. This CDR3 spans 14 amino acids. J lost 2 bases, V lost 6 bases, and 6 bases had no gene match. The V gene's germline CDR1 is KGHSH and CDR2 LQKENI. CDR3 region: CASSPQRGQETQYF. CDR3 sequence (DNA): TGTGCCAGCTCCCCTCAGCGGGGTCAAGAGACCCAGTACTTC.

This clone has a handful of counts. Distinct nucleotide sequences in the sample also encode this CDR3. The chain joins TRBV5-1 to TRBJ1-2, with 10 nucleotides matching TRBD1. Germline trimming cut 4 bases from V and 4 bases from J; bases unmatched to any gene: 4. This CDR3 contains 14 residues. CDR1 SGHRS and CDR2 YFSETQ come from the germline V gene. The CDR3 DNA follows: TGCGCCAGCAGCCCGGGACAGGGGCCCTATGGCTACACCTTC. Translating gives CASSPGQGPYGYTF.

The chain combines TRBV2 with TRBJ2-7; D remains ambiguous. The CDR3 extends over 13 amino acids. CDR1 is SNHLY and CDR2 is FYNNEI in the germline V gene. V was trimmed by 3 bases and J by 6 bases, leaving 12 bases between them. The CDR3 coding sequence is TGTGCCAGCAGTGAGACCCTCCGGGTCGAGCAGTACTTC. Residues: CASSETLRVEQYF.

This clone has just one count. The rearrangement uses TRBV6-6 and TRBJ1-5; D possibly corresponds to TRBD1 (5 bases). V lost 6 bases to trimming and J lost 4 bases, with 10 bases between them. Per germline, CDR1 MNHNY and CDR2 SVGAGI (reference sequence). CDR3 length: 13 amino acids. CDR3 in DNA: TGTGCCAGCAGGGGGACGGTTAATCAGCCCCAGCATTTT. Translated: CASRGTVNQPQHF.

This clone was counted between two and nine times. This chain connects TRBV21-1 to TRBJ2-2; the D call in the table, TRBD2, was not verified against the DNA. TRBV21-1 is shown as a pseudogene. The CDR3 has 15 amino acids. The CDR3 DNA reads as TGTGCCAGCAGCAAGTTACCCCGGGGGACCGGGGAGCTGTTTTTT. Amino acid sequence: CASSKLPRGTGELFF.

CDR3: CAWSLSTNEKLFF. The CDR3 DNA reads TGTGCCTGGAGCCTATCAACTAATGAAAAACTGTTTTTT. The chain recombines TRBV30 with TRBJ1-4; D gene ambiguous. Trimming stripped 3 bases from V and 0 bases from J, with 5 bases between. CDR1 GTSNPN and CDR2 SVGIG come from the germline V gene (reference sequence). The CDR3 has 13 amino acids. The entire variable domain, with the rest obtained from reference TRBV30 and TRBJ1-4, is as follows: SQTIHQWPATLVQPVGSPLSLECTVEGTSNPNLYWYRQAAGRGLQLLFYSVGIGQISSEVPQNLSASRPQDRQFILSSKKLLLSDSGFYLCAWSLSTNEKLFFGSGTQLSVL.

This clone turned up a few times. The rearrangement uses TRBV4-1 and TRBJ2-7; D may be TRBD1 (6 bases). From germline, CDR1 is MGHRA and CDR2 YSYEKL. This CDR3 is built from 14 residues. V was trimmed by 3 bases and J by 2 bases, leaving 11 bases between them. CDR3 loop: CASSHLTGAYEQYF. CDR3 nucleotides: TGCGCCAGCAGCCACCTGACAGGAGCCTACGAGCAGTACTTC.

This chain connects TRBV9 to TRBJ2-7; 10 bases match TRBD2. Germline V lookup: CDR1 SGDLS, CDR2 YYNGEE. Losses at the gene ends were 4 bases for V and 3 bases for J; bases not matched to a gene: 19. CDR3 length equals 19 residues. CDR3 nucleotides: TGTGCCAGCAGCCCCAGAAGGACTAGCGGTTTACCGGGTCGCTACGAGCAGTACTTC. It encodes CASSPRRTSGLPGRYEQYF.

The chain has TRBV5-1 and TRBJ2-1; a weak D match, TRBD2 (6 bases). V lost 5 bases, J lost 6 bases, and 15 bases lay in between. This CDR3 is 14 amino acids long. Germline V gives CDR1 SGHRS, CDR2 YFSETQ. In DNA form, the CDR3 reads TGCGCCAGCAGTTCAACTTGGGACTCCAATGAGCAGTTCTTC. This sequence encodes CASSSTWDSNEQFF.

This clone showed up just a few times. The chain employs TRBV10-1 and TRBJ1-1; D is uncertain. Trimming pared 9 bases from V and 1 base from J, leaving 12 bases between. The CDR3 runs 13 residues. The germline gives CDR1 WNHNN, CDR2 SYGVQD (reference sequence). The CDR3 loop is CASSSQTNTEAFF. The DNA for the CDR3 is TGCGCCAGTTCGTCACAGACGAACACTGAAGCTTTCTTT.

The chain joins TRBV5-1 to TRBJ1-1; D unclear. This CDR3 has 14 amino acids. Trimming took 1 base from V and 5 from J, leaving 12 bases between them. From germline, CDR1 is SGHRS and CDR2 YFSETQ. The CDR3 is CASSLLGILTEAFF. For the CDR3, the DNA is TGCGCCAGCAGCTTGTTAGGCATACTAACTGAAGCTTTCTTT.

The chain combines TRBV4-1 with TRBJ1-2; 12 bases align to TRBD1. CDR3 size: 16 residues. The junction had 9 bases not matched to a gene; V was cut back by 3 bases and J by 7 bases. Germline V gene sequence: CDR1 MGHRA, CDR2 YSYEKL. The CDR3 nucleotides are TGCGCCAGCAGCCAGGGAAGGGGACAGGGGGCGTTTGGCTACACCTTC. This translates into CASSQGRGQGAFGYTF.

This clone was seen a handful of times. This chain links TRBV29-1 with TRBJ1-5; 7 nucleotides align to TRBD1. Losses at the gene ends were 4 bases for V and 3 bases for J; bases not matched to a gene: 6. The CDR3 is made up of 14 amino acids. Germline loops: CDR1 SQVTM, CDR2 ANQGSEA. As DNA, the CDR3 is TGCAGCGTTGGGGGACAGACTCCCAATCAGCCCCAGCATTTT. It encodes CSVGGQTPNQPQHF.

The genes are TRBV5-8 and TRBJ1-2, with D possibly matching TRBD1 (6 bases). Germline CDR1 and CDR2: SGHTS and YDEGEE. The CDR3 totals 14 residues. Trimming removed 4 bases from V and 6 bases from J, with 16 bases in between. CDR3 bases: TGTGCCAGCAGCCACCCTCCGAGGGGGGATGGCTACACCTTC. Protein product: CASSHPPRGDGYTF.

There are a few counts of this clone. The CDR3 reads CASSSDRAINEKLFF. The CDR3 bases are TGTGCCAGCAGTTCCGACAGGGCGATTAATGAAAAACTGTTTTTT. The chain carries TRBV5-4 and TRBJ1-4; 7 bases agree with TRBD1. Germline V CDR1 and CDR2: SGHNT, YYREEE (reference sequence). CDR3 length: 15 amino acids. The ends lost 5 bases at V and 4 bases at J; junction bases unmatched: 8.

This clone came up once. The chain uses TRBV2 and TRBJ2-2; 11 bases line up with TRBD1. The CDR3 runs 15 residues. Per the germline V gene, CDR1 is SNHLY and CDR2 is FYNNEI. Losses at the gene ends were 6 bases for V and 5 bases for J; bases not matched to a gene: 5. CDR3 in DNA: TGTGCCAGCAGAGGGGACAGGGGGTCGACCGGGGAGCTGTTTTTT. Its protein product is CASRGDRGSTGELFF.

In this sample, this clone turned up a few times. The rearrangement joins TRBV15 to TRBJ1-6; 7 nucleotides line up with TRBD1. This CDR3 spans 15 amino acids. CDR1 is LNHNV, CDR2 YYDKDF, per germline (reference sequence). V was pared by 5 bases and J by 7 bases, with 8 bases of the junction left unmatched. DNA of the CDR3: TGTGCCACCAGCGGACCCGGGACAGCCAATTCACCCCTCCACTTT. Its protein is CATSGPGTANSPLHF. The full variable domain, its missing parts supplied by reference TRBV15 and TRBJ1-6, is DAMVIQNPRYQVTQFGKPVTLSCSQTLNHNVMYWYQQKSSQAPKLLFHYYDKDFNNEADTPDNFQSRRPNTSFCFLDIRSPGLGDTAMYLCATSGPGTANSPLHFGNGTRLTVT.